The 28 T cell receptor beta chains reported below all come from one sample, sequenced in a study of blood T cell repertoires in COVID-19. Some clones are missing from TCRdb's copy, which holds only in-frame ones; the method was immunoSEQ multiplex PCR. The table records some 160,000 clones, 85% to 90% of them present only once. Sequencing was done on a sample of peripheral blood. The source is a woman in her sixties or seventies with COVID-19, enrolled during active disease.

This chain links TRBV15 with TRBJ1-6; weak D call: TRBD1 (5 bases). The V and J ends lost 3 bases and 0 bases respectively, with 12 bases between them. The CDR3 totals 17 residues. Germline V gene data show CDR1 as LNHNV and CDR2 as YYDKDF (reference sequence). The CDR3 DNA reads TGTGCCACCAGCAGCTCGACAGCTGGCTCCTATAATTCACCCCTCCACTTT. As protein: CATSSSTAGSYNSPLHF. Full variable domain (rest looked up from reference TRBV15 and TRBJ1-6): DAMVIQNPRYQVTQFGKPVTLSCSQTLNHNVMYWYQQKSSQAPKLLFHYYDKDFNNEADTPDNFQSRRPNTSFCFLDIRSPGLGDTAMYLCATSSSTAGSYNSPLHFGNGTRLTVT.

V usage is TRBV15 and J usage is TRBJ1-5; D not certain. V was clipped by 7 bases and J by 6 bases, with 16 bases between them. The CDR3 is 14 amino acids. Germline V CDR1 and CDR2: LNHNV, YYDKDF (reference sequence). The CDR3 sequence is CATNRIGRAQPQHF. The CDR3 DNA reads as TGTGCCACCAACCGGATAGGGCGGGCTCAGCCCCAGCATTTT.

This clone appeared a few times. The chain couples TRBV19 to TRBJ2-1, with D perhaps TRBD2 (6 bases). This CDR3 comprises 13 residues. Germline V gene lookup returns CDR1 LNHDA and CDR2 SQIVND (reference sequence). V lost 2 bases to trimming and J lost 12 bases, with 14 bases between them. CDR3 loop: CASSIPGLNRQFF. The CDR3 bases are TGTGCCAGTAGTATACCGGGACTCAACAGGCAGTTCTTC.

DNA for the CDR3: TGCGCCAGCAGCTCGGACAGGGGGAAAAATGAAGCTTTCTTT. Its translation: CASSSDRGKNEAFF. This rearrangement joins TRBV5-1 to TRBJ1-1, with 10 bases aligning to TRBD1. Germline V gene lookup returns CDR1 SGHRS and CDR2 YFSETQ. V lost 3 bases to trimming and J lost 7 bases; unmatched junction nucleotides: 6. The CDR3 is 14 amino acids.

The chain links TRBV6-1 to TRBJ1-5; weak D call: TRBD1 (6 bases). Germline assignment: CDR1 MNHNS and CDR2 SASEGT. The CDR3 covers 17 residues. Trimming shortened V by 3 bases and J by 2 bases, and 17 bases separated the two germline ends. CDR3 sequence: CASSDLIAGHGNQPQHF. In DNA, the CDR3 is TGTGCCAGCAGTGACCTCATAGCGGGACATGGCAATCAGCCCCAGCATTTT.

J is TRBJ2-1 and V is TRBV5-8; the match to TRBD1 covers 9 bases. CDR3 length: 15 amino acids. The germline gives CDR1 SGHTS, CDR2 YDEGEE. V dropped 2 bases and J dropped 2; count of bases not matched to a gene: 2. Here the CDR3 reads CASSFGQGTYNEQFF. The CDR3 DNA reads TGTGCCAGCAGCTTCGGACAGGGGACCTACAATGAGCAGTTCTTC.

The chain uses TRBV28 and TRBJ2-5; the match to TRBD1 covers 9 bases. Looked up from germline, CDR1 is MDHEN and CDR2 is SYDVKM. The V and J ends lost 11 bases and 5 bases, in that order; junction bases with no gene match: 12. This CDR3 has 14 amino acids. The CDR3 reads CAGASGTGYETQYF. CDR3 nucleotides: TGTGCCGGGGCGTCAGGGACAGGGTACGAGACCCAGTACTTC.

The chain has TRBV15 and TRBJ1-6; TRBD1 agrees at 10 bases. The CDR3 spans 16 residues. Trimming removed 0 bases from V and 8 bases from J; junction bases left unmatched: 4. Germline V CDR1 and CDR2: LNHNV, YYDKDF (reference sequence). CDR3 bases: TGTGCCACCAGCAGAGATAGGGGACAGGGGCATTCACCCCTCCACTTT. Translation: CATSRDRGQGHSPLHF.

This clone was recorded once. The chain has TRBV30 and TRBJ1-3; 10 bases are shared with TRBD1. With 5 bases clipped from V and 4 bases from J, the junction kept 2 bases outside the gene matches. Per germline, CDR1 GTSNPN and CDR2 SVGIG (reference sequence). This CDR3 region has 13 residues. In nucleotides, the CDR3 is TGTGCCTGGGGACAGGGGGTCGGAAACACCATATATTTT. It specifies CAWGQGVGNTIYF.

The chain joins TRBV1 to TRBJ2-3; the D call TRBD2 from the table was never checked on the DNA. TRBV1 is reported as a pseudogene. The CDR3 is made up of 20 amino acids. The CDR3 sequence is CTSSQEGLAGVSLGLDTQYF. The CDR3 DNA follows: TGCACCAGCAGCCAGGAGGGACTAGCGGGGGTATCCTTGGGGCTGGATACGCAGTATTTT.

The chain uses TRBV11-1 and TRBJ2-7; 11 bases align to TRBD1. In germline, CDR1 is SGHAT, CDR2 FQDESV (reference sequence). The V segment lost 5 bases and the J segment 3 bases; nucleotides outside the gene matches: 6. This CDR3 region has 15 residues. CDR3 nucleotides: TGTGCCAGCAGCCTAGGGACAGGGGGAATCTACGAGCAGTACTTC. Translating it yields CASSLGTGGIYEQYF.

The chain joins TRBV2 to TRBJ1-2; D might be TRBD1 (6 bases). The germline V gene has CDR1 SNHLY and CDR2 FYNNEI. V gave up 5 bases and J gave up 7 bases, with 11 bases separating them. This CDR3 has 12 amino acids. The CDR3 sequence: CASSRQEIGYTF. The CDR3 region has the DNA TGTGCCAGCAGTCGACAGGAGATTGGCTACACCTTC.

The chain couples TRBV6-5 to TRBJ1-1; D possibly corresponds to TRBD1 (6 bases). This CDR3 is built from 15 residues. Between the trimmed V and J ends, which lost 5 bases and 7 bases, there was a span of 20 bases. Germline V gene data show CDR1 as MNHEY and CDR2 as SVGAGI. CDR3 coding DNA: TGTGCCAGCAGTCAAAGATTAGGACAGTATTTTGAAGCTTTCTTT. Its translation: CASSQRLGQYFEAFF.

The chain has TRBV5-5 and TRBJ1-5, with 8 bases aligning to TRBD1. The CDR3 has 16 residues. Germline trimming cut 2 bases from V and 0 bases from J; bases unmatched to any gene: 4. Per germline, CDR1 SGHKS and CDR2 YYEKEE (reference sequence). The CDR3 DNA follows: TGTGCCAGCAGCTTTGGGACAGGTTATAGCAATCAGCCCCAGCATTTT. Translated: CASSFGTGYSNQPQHF.

The gene calls are TRBV28 and TRBJ1-2; 7 bases agree with TRBD1. The germline V gene encodes CDR1 MDHEN and CDR2 SYDVKM. The CDR3 is 14 amino acids. Unmatched junction bases numbered 11, after V lost 8 bases and J lost 5 bases. The CDR3 nucleotides read TGTGCCAGCTACACTCAGGGGGAGTGGTATGGCTACACCTTC. This gives the protein CASYTQGEWYGYTF.

The rearrangement links TRBV20-1 to TRBJ2-7; no clear D. Germline lookup yields CDR1 DFQATT and CDR2 SNEGSKA (reference sequence). Between the trimmed V and J ends, which lost 3 bases and 5 bases, there was a span of 8 bases. This CDR3 contains 11 residues. In DNA, the CDR3 is TGCAGTGCTAGGATTCTAGACGAGCAGTACTTC. Amino acid sequence: CSARILDEQYF.

This rearrangement joins TRBV30 to TRBJ2-3, with D uncertain. The length of the CDR3 is 13 residues. Germline V gene lookup returns CDR1 GTSNPN and CDR2 SVGIG (reference sequence). V was clipped by 0 bases and J by 2 bases, with 6 bases between them. The CDR3 reads CAWSVLSTDTQYF. CDR3 DNA: TGTGCCTGGAGTGTACTGTCCACAGATACGCAGTATTTT.

The CDR3 is CASSLVREVRGYTF. In DNA, the CDR3 is TGTGCCAGCAGTTTGGTCAGGGAGGTGCGCGGCTACACCTTC. The rearrangement links TRBV28 to TRBJ1-2, with D maybe TRBD1 (5 bases). The germline CDR1 and CDR2 sequences are MDHEN and SYDVKM. The CDR3 is made up of 14 amino acids. The germline V and J ends were trimmed by 3 bases and 8 bases, with 16 bases remaining between them.

The chain couples TRBV6-6 to TRBJ2-5; 8 positions match TRBD2. CDR1 is MNHNY and CDR2 is SVGAGI in the germline V gene (reference sequence). The CDR3 runs 16 residues. V lost 4 bases, J lost 3 bases, and 10 bases stayed unmatched. CDR3 protein: CASSSLAGGAKETQYF. The CDR3 nucleotides are TGTGCCAGCAGTTCCCTCGCGGGGGGCGCAAAAGAGACCCAGTACTTC.

The V call is TRBV11-2, the J call TRBJ2-2; 7 bases agree with TRBD1. The CDR3 runs to 14 residues. The germline V gene has CDR1 SGHAT and CDR2 FQNNGV. The ends lost 3 bases at V and 6 bases at J; junction bases unmatched: 4. CDR3 nucleotides: TGTGCCAGCAGCTTTGGGACAGCTCCCGGGGAGCTGTTTTTT. This sequence encodes CASSFGTAPGELFF.

The chain uses TRBV28 and TRBJ1-3; D unclear. The CDR3 runs to 15 residues. Germline CDR1 and CDR2: MDHEN and SYDVKM. V shed 5 bases and J shed 5 bases, with 16 bases lying between them. For the CDR3, the DNA is TGTGCCAGCAGTCCGCGAATGACTGCTCGAAACACCATATATTTT. Its protein is CASSPRMTARNTIYF. Full variable domain (missing parts from reference TRBV28 and TRBJ1-3): DVKVTQSSRYLVKRTGEKVFLECVQDMDHENMFWYRQDPGLGLRLIYFSYDVKMKEKGDIPEGYSVSREKKERFSLILESASTNQTSMYLCASSPRMTARNTIYFGEGSWLTVV.

This sequence joins TRBV6-2 or TRBV6-3 and TRBJ1-6, with D hard to call. CDR1 and CDR2 from the germline V gene are MNHEY and SVGEGT. The CDR3 consists of 15 residues. Trimming took 4 bases from V and 13 from J, leaving 20 bases between them. The CDR3 DNA reads TGTGCCAGCAGTTTACCATCACCCCTATCATCGCCCCTCCACTTT. This gives the protein CASSLPSPLSSPLHF.

This clone was detected once. This chain joins TRBV21-1 and TRBJ1-4; the table's D call of TRBD1 was not tested on the DNA. TRBV21-1 is listed as a pseudogene. The CDR3 runs 16 residues. The CDR3 loop is CASSARTGRDWEKLFF. In nucleotides, the CDR3 is TGTGCCAGCAGCGCCCGGACAGGGAGAGATTGGGAAAAACTGTTTTTT.

The rearrangement links TRBV19 to TRBJ2-2; weak D call: TRBD2 (6 bases). The ends were cut back, 6 bases at V and 0 bases at J, with 8 bases in the middle. Germline V gene data show CDR1 as LNHDA and CDR2 as SQIVND (reference sequence). The CDR3 length is 14 residues. The CDR3 DNA follows: TGTGCCAGTAGGGGGGGAGCGAACACCGGGGAGCTGTTTTTT. Protein product: CASRGGANTGELFF.

The chain combines TRBV21-1 with TRBJ2-4; no DNA check was done on the table's D call, TRBD2. TRBV21-1 is a pseudogene segment. This CDR3 is 18 amino acids long. The CDR3 nucleotides read TGTGCCAGCAGCAAAGCGCTGGGGGAGTCGGGGAGGGGAAACATTCAGTACTTC. This codes for CASSKALGESGRGNIQYF.

V usage is TRBV5-5 and J usage is TRBJ2-5; D may be TRBD2 (6 bases). Trimming took off 3 bases at V and 4 bases at J, with 10 bases between the two ends. The CDR3 totals 13 residues. Germline CDR1 SGHKS, CDR2 YYEKEE (reference sequence). Here the CDR3 reads CASSSQGGETQYF. The CDR3 bases are TGTGCCAGCAGCTCCCAGGGAGGAGAGACCCAGTACTTC.

In DNA form, the CDR3 reads TGTGCCAGCAGTTACTCTTCGGGTCTAGCGGGGGTTAGGTACAATGAGCAGTTCTTC. This sequence encodes CASSYSSGLAGVRYNEQFF. This chain joins TRBV6-2 or TRBV6-3 and TRBJ2-1; 10 positions agree with TRBD2. From germline, CDR1 is MNHEY and CDR2 SVGEGT. This CDR3 contains 19 residues. J gave up 4 bases and V 0 bases, and 12 bases lay outside the gene matches.

The rearrangement uses TRBV6-6 and TRBJ2-6; no firm D call. The ends were cut back, 7 bases at V and 0 bases at J, with 10 bases in the middle. The CDR3 consists of 15 residues. Germline-derived CDR1 and CDR2 are MNHNY and SVGAGI (reference sequence). The CDR3 here is CASNRQDSGANVLTF. CDR3 coding DNA: TGTGCCAGCAATAGACAAGACTCTGGGGCCAACGTCCTGACTTTC.